These T cell receptor beta chains were read from a single sample in a study of regulatory T cells in long-lasting Graves disease. One entry per CDR3 protein, called by TCRdb with MiXCR from the multiplex PCR reads. This table holds under 250,000 distinct CDR3 sequences, just over 20% found once. The sample here was peripheral blood mononuclear cells (PBMCs), taken at new diagnosis, from a patient treated with antithyroid drugs. These receptors all stem from a female donor with Graves disease. Each CDR3 is given with its conserved first and last residue. D genes are given only for firm matches. Size tells how often a clone was seen (once, few, many) or the class of an expanded clone, and some rows leave it out.

v_gene: TRBV3-1; j_gene: TRBJ1-1; abundance: .; d_gene: TRBD1; len: 14; CDR3aa: CASSGVRGRTEAFF; CDR3nt: TGCGCCAGCAGTGGTGTCAGGGGGCGAACTGAAGCTTTCTTT
v_gene: TRBV7-2; j_gene: TRBJ2-1; abundance: many; d_gene: TRBD1; len: 15; CDR3aa: CASSRDRAAPNEQFF; CDR3nt: TGTGCCAGCAGCCGTGACAGGGCCGCCCCCAATGAGCAGTTCTTC
v_gene: TRBV11-2; j_gene: TRBJ2-2; abundance: many; d_gene: .; len: 16; CDR3aa: CASSWPGTANTGELFF; CDR3nt: TGTGCCAGCAGCTGGCCCGGGACCGCGAACACCGGGGAGCTGTTTTTT
v_gene: TRBV19; j_gene: TRBJ2-1; abundance: many; d_gene: .; len: 15; CDR3aa: CASSIGGRRGNEQFF; CDR3nt: TGTGCCAGTAGTATAGGAGGGAGACGGGGCAATGAGCAGTTCTTC
v_gene: TRBV14; j_gene: TRBJ2-2; abundance: .; d_gene: .; len: 16; CDR3aa: CASSHQIGISTGELFF; CDR3nt: TGTGCCAGCAGCCATCAAATTGGGATTTCCACCGGGGAGCTGTTTTTT
v_gene: TRBV7-7; j_gene: TRBJ2-2; abundance: few; d_gene: .; len: 13; CDR3aa: CASSWDDTGELFF; CDR3nt: TGTGCCAGCAGCTGGGACGACACCGGGGAGCTGTTTTTT
v_gene: TRBV7-2; j_gene: TRBJ2-7; abundance: many; d_gene: .; len: 14; CDR3aa: CASSLDSGQSEQYF; CDR3nt: TGTGCCAGCAGCTTAGACTCGGGACAAAGCGAGCAGTACTTC
v_gene: TRBV7-2; j_gene: TRBJ1-5; abundance: many; d_gene: .; len: 14; CDR3aa: CASSYGGGNQPQHF; CDR3nt: TGTGCCAGCAGCTACGGAGGGGGAAATCAGCCCCAGCATTTT
v_gene: TRBV5-4; j_gene: TRBJ2-1; abundance: many; d_gene: TRBD2; len: 17; CDR3aa: CASSLALAGGIDNEQFF; CDR3nt: TGTGCCAGCAGCTTGGCCCTAGCGGGAGGGATCGACAATGAGCAGTTCTTC
v_gene: TRBV10-3; j_gene: TRBJ2-7; abundance: .; d_gene: TRBD2; len: 15; CDR3aa: CAIAASGTSSHEQYF; CDR3nt: TGTGCCATTGCCGCCTCCGGGACTAGCTCCCACGAGCAGTACTTC
v_gene: TRBV28; j_gene: TRBJ2-3; abundance: .; d_gene: .; len: 15; CDR3aa: CASSLNAAISDTQCF; CDR3nt: TGTGCCAGCAGTTTAAATGCCGCAATCTCGGATACGCAGTGTTTT
v_gene: TRBV5-1; j_gene: TRBJ2-3; abundance: many; d_gene: .; len: 14; CDR3aa: CASSLLGGSDTQYF; CDR3nt: TGCGCCAGCAGCTTGTTAGGGGGATCAGATACGCAGTATTTT
v_gene: TRBV19; j_gene: TRBJ2-7; abundance: many; d_gene: TRBD1; len: 15; CDR3aa: CASSSMAGTGAEQYF; CDR3nt: TGTGCCAGTAGTTCCATGGCCGGGACAGGCGCCGAGCAGTACTTC
v_gene: TRBV5-1; j_gene: TRBJ1-1; abundance: many; d_gene: TRBD1; len: 14; CDR3aa: CASRPMGQATEAFF; CDR3nt: TGTGCCAGCAGACCCATGGGACAGGCCACTGAAGCTTTCTTT
v_gene: TRBV7-2; j_gene: TRBJ2-7; abundance: .; d_gene: TRBD1; len: 15; CDR3aa: CASSLGTGPFYEQYF; CDR3nt: TGTGCCAGCAGCTTAGGGACAGGACCATTCTACGAGCAGTACTTC
v_gene: TRBV6-2/TRBV6-3; j_gene: TRBJ2-3; abundance: few; d_gene: TRBD1; len: 14; CDR3aa: CASRDRVHADTQYF; CDR3nt: TGTGCCAGCAGGGACAGGGTACACGCAGATACGCAGTATTTT
v_gene: TRBV5-1; j_gene: TRBJ1-4; abundance: many; d_gene: TRBD1; len: 15; CDR3aa: CASSSPTGGGEKLFF; CDR3nt: TGCGCCAGCAGCTCTCCGACAGGGGGAGGTGAAAAACTGTTTTTT
v_gene: TRBV19; j_gene: TRBJ2-6; abundance: .; d_gene: .; len: 15; CDR3aa: CASSMGGGGANVLTF; CDR3nt: TGTGCCAGTAGTATGGGAGGCGGTGGGGCCAACGTCCTGACTTTC
v_gene: TRBV6-4; j_gene: TRBJ1-5; abundance: .; d_gene: TRBD1; len: 15; CDR3aa: CASSARDRRGQPQHF; CDR3nt: TGTGCCAGCAGCGCCCGGGACAGGAGGGGACAGCCCCAGCATTTT
v_gene: TRBV20-1; j_gene: TRBJ2-3; abundance: many; d_gene: TRBD2; len: 14; CDR3aa: CSASRLAGGDTQYF; CDR3nt: TGCAGTGCTAGTAGGCTAGCGGGAGGTGATACGCAGTATTTT
v_gene: TRBV6-5; j_gene: TRBJ2-7; abundance: many; d_gene: .; len: 9; CDR3aa: CASSWWQYF; CDR3nt: TGTGCCAGCAGTTGGTGGCAGTACTTC
v_gene: TRBV7-9; j_gene: TRBJ1-5; abundance: many; d_gene: TRBD1; len: 15; CDR3aa: CASSPTGGVGQPQHF; CDR3nt: TGTGCCAGCAGCCCAACAGGGGGCGTTGGGCAGCCCCAGCATTTT
v_gene: TRBV6-1; j_gene: TRBJ2-4; abundance: many; d_gene: .; len: 13; CDR3aa: CASDDRSKNIQYF; CDR3nt: TGTGCCAGCGACGACCGAAGCAAAAACATTCAGTACTTC
v_gene: TRBV29-1; j_gene: TRBJ2-2; abundance: few; d_gene: .; len: 14; CDR3aa: CSVEESLRAGELFF; CDR3nt: TGCAGCGTTGAAGAAAGCCTAAGAGCCGGGGAGCTGTTTTTT